This T cell receptor (beta chain) was identified during a study of blood T cell repertoires in COVID-19. Study as a whole: The United States, Italy and Spain provided the acute and convalescent COVID-19 samples. PBMCs, B-cell-depleted T cells, or T cells provided the cDNA or gDNA that made up the material.

CDR1 and CDR2 (germline): LNHDA, SQIVND (reference sequence). The CDR3 totals 15 residues. The V and J ends lost 2 bases and 8 bases, in that order; junction bases with no gene match: 3. Here immunoSEQ multiplex PCR was the method, and the copy in TCRdb shows in-frame clones only, minus some. The sample holds some 270,000 clones, roughly 85% seen once. The sequence was collected from a woman in her forties or fifties with acute COVID-19. V gene TRBV19 combines with J gene TRBJ1-6, with 10 bases lining up with TRBD1. Sequencing used PBMCs or T cells enriched from blood (not recorded which). The CDR3 loop is CASSIPTGGDSPLHF. DNA of the CDR3: TGTGCCAGTAGTATACCGACAGGGGGCGATTCACCCCTCCACTTT.